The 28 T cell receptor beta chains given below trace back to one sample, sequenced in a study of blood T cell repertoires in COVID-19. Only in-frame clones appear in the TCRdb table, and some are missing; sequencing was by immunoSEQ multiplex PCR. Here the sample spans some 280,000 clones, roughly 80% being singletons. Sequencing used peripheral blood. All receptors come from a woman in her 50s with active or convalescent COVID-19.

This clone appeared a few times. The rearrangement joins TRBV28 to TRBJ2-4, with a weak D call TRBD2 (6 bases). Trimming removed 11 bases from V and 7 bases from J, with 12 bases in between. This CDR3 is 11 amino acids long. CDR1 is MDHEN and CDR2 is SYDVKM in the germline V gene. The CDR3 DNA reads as TGTGCCTTGCGGGATGGGAACATTCAGTACTTC. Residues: CALRDGNIQYF. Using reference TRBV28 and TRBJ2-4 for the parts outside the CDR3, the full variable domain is DVKVTQSSRYLVKRTGEKVFLECVQDMDHENMFWYRQDPGLGLRLIYFSYDVKMKEKGDIPEGYSVSREKKERFSLILESASTNQTSMYLCALRDGNIQYFGAGTRLSVL.

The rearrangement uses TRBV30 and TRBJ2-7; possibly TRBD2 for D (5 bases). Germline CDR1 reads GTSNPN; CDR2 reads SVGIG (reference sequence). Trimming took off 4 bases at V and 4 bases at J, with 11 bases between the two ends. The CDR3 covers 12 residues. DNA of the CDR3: TGTGCCTGGACAGAAGGAGGTTACGAGCAGTACTTC. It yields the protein CAWTEGGYEQYF.

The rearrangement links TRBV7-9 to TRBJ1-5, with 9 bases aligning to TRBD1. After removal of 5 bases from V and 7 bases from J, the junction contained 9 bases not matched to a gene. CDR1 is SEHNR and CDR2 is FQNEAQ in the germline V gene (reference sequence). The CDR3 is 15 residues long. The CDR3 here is CASSPGQGGDQPQHF. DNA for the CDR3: TGTGCCAGCAGCCCGGGACAGGGTGGAGACCAGCCCCAGCATTTT. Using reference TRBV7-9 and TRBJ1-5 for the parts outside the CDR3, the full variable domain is DTGVSQNPRHKITKRGQNVTFRCDPISEHNRLYWYRQTLGQGPEFLTYFQNEAQLEKSRLLSDRFSAERPKGSFSTLEIQRTEQGDSAMYLCASSPGQGGDQPQHFGDGTRLSIL.

The CDR3 here is CASSPRTTYGRAGELFF. The CDR3 DNA sequence: TGTGCCAGCAGCCCCCGAACGACTTACGGGAGAGCCGGGGAGCTGTTTTTT. The chain recombines TRBV7-6 with TRBJ2-2; D perhaps matches TRBD2 (6 bases). Trimming took 5 bases from V and 6 from J, leaving 22 bases between them. Germline V lookup: CDR1 SGHVS, CDR2 FNYEAQ. The CDR3 extends over 17 amino acids.

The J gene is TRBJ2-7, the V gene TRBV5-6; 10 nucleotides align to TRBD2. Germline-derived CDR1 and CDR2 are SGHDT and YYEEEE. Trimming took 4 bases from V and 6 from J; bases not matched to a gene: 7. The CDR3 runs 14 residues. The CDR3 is CASSLTSGMGEQYF. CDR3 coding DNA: TGTGCCAGCAGCCTTACTAGCGGGATGGGCGAGCAGTACTTC.

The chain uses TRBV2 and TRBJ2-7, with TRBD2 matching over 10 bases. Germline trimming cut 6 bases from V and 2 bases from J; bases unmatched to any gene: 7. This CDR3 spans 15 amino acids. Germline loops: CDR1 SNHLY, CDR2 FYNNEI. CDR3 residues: CASSPSGTSAYEQYF. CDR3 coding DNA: TGTGCCAGCAGCCCGTCCGGGACTAGCGCCTACGAGCAGTACTTC. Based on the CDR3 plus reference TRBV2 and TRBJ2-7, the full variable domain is EPEVTQTPSHQVTQMGQEVILRCVPISNHLYFYWYRQILGQKVEFLVSFYNNEISEKSEIFDDQFSVERPDGSNFTLKIRSTKLEDSAMYFCASSPSGTSAYEQYFGPGTRLTVT.

In DNA, the CDR3 is TGTGCCAGCAGCTTGGCCGTGGGGGAGGGAGTTACAGATACGCAGTATTTT. Residues: CASSLAVGEGVTDTQYF. The genes are TRBV5-6 and TRBJ2-3; 7 nucleotides line up with TRBD2. The germline gives CDR1 SGHDT, CDR2 YYEEEE. Trimming removed 0 bases from V and 3 bases from J; junction bases left unmatched: 10. CDR3 length equals 17 residues.

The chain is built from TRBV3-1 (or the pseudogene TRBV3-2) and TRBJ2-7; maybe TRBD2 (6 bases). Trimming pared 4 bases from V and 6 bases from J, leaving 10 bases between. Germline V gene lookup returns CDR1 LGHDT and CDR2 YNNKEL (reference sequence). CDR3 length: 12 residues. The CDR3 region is CASSRRAGEQYF. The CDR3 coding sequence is TGTGCCAGCAGCCGACGAGCGGGCGAGCAGTACTTC.

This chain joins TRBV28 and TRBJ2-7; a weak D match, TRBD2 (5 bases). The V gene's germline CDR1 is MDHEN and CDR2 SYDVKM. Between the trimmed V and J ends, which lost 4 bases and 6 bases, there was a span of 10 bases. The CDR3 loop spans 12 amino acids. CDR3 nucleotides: TGTGCCAGCAGTTCCGGGATTCTCGAGCAGTACTTC. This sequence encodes CASSSGILEQYF.

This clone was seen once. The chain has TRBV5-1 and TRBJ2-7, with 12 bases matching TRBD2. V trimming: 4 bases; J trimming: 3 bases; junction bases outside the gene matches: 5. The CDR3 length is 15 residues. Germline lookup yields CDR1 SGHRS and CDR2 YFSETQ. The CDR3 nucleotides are TGCGCCAGCAGCGCTACTAGCGGGAGGATCTACGAGCAGTACTTC. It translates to CASSATSGRIYEQYF.

This CDR3 is CATSRDWIGSGRAGWNEQFF. In DNA, the CDR3 is TGTGCCACCAGCAGAGATTGGATAGGTAGCGGGAGGGCCGGATGGAATGAGCAGTTCTTC. The chain uses TRBV15 and TRBJ2-1; TRBD2 matches 11 bases. The germline V gene encodes CDR1 LNHNV and CDR2 YYDKDF (reference sequence). The length of the CDR3 is 20 residues. V gave up 0 bases and J gave up 7 bases; unmatched junction bases: 17.

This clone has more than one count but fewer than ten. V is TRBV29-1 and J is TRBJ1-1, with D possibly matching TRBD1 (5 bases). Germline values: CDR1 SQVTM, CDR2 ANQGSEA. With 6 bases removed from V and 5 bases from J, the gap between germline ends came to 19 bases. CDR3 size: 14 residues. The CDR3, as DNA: TGCAGCGTCGACCGGGCAGGGATTTTTACTGAAGCTTTCTTT. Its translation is CSVDRAGIFTEAFF. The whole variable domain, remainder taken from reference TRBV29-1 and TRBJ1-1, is SAVISQKPSRDICQRGTSLTIQCQVDSQVTMMFWYRQQPGQSLTLIATANQGSEATYESGFVIDKFPISRPNLTFSTLTVSNMSPEDSSIYLCSVDRAGIFTEAFFGQGTRLTVV.

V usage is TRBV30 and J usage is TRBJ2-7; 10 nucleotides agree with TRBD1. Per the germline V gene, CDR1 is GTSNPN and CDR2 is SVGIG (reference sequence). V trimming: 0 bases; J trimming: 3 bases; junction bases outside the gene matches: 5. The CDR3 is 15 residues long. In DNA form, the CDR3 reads TGTGCCTGGAGTGTAGGGACAGGGGTCATCTACGAGCAGTACTTC. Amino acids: CAWSVGTGVIYEQYF. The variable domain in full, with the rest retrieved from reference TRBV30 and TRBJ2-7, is SQTIHQWPATLVQPVGSPLSLECTVEGTSNPNLYWYRQAAGRGLQLLFYSVGIGQISSEVPQNLSASRPQDRQFILSSKKLLLSDSGFYLCAWSVGTGVIYEQYFGPGTRLTVT.

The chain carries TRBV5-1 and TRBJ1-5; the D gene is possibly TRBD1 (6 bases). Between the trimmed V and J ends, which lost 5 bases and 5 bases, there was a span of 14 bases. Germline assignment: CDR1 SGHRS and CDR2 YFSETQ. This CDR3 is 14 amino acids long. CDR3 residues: CASSAGGQHQPQHF. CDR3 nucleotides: TGCGCCAGCAGTGCCGGTGGACAGCATCAGCCCCAGCATTTT.

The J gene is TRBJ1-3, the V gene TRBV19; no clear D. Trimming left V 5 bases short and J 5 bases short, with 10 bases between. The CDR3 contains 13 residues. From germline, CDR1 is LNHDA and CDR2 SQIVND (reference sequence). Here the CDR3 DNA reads TGTGCCAGTAGTTCGGGTACCCGAAACACCATATATTTT. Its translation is CASSSGTRNTIYF.

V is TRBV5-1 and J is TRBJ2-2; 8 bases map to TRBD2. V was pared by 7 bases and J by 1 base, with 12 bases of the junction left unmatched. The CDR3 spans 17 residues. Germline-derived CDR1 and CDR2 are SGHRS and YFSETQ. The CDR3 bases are TGCGCCAGCCGACGTGTAGACGGGAGGGAGAACACCGGGGAGCTGTTTTTT. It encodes CASRRVDGRENTGELFF. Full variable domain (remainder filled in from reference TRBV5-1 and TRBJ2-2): KAGVTQTPRYLIKTRGQQVTLSCSPISGHRSVSWYQQTPGQGLQFLFEYFSETQRNKGNFPGRFSGRQFSNSRSEMNVSTLELGDSALYLCASRRVDGRENTGELFFGEGSRLTVL.

CDR3: CASSSTRFSGNTIYF. The CDR3 DNA follows: TGTGCCAGCAGTTCGACACGCTTCTCTGGAAACACCATATATTTT. The genes are TRBV28 and TRBJ1-3, with D uncertain. This CDR3 spans 15 amino acids. Germline V CDR1 and CDR2: MDHEN, SYDVKM. Trimming cost V 4 bases and J 0 bases, with 10 bases left between them.

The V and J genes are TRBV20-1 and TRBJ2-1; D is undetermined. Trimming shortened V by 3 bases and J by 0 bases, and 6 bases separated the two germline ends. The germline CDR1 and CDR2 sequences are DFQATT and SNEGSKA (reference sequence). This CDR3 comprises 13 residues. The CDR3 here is CSASLSSYNEQFF. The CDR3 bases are TGCAGTGCTAGTTTGAGCTCCTACAATGAGCAGTTCTTC.

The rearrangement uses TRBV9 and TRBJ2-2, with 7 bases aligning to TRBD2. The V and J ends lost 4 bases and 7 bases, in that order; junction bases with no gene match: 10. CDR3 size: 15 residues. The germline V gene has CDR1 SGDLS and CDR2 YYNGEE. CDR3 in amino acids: CASSPRGRAIGELFF. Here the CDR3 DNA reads TGTGCCAGCAGCCCACGGGGGAGGGCCATCGGGGAGCTGTTTTTT. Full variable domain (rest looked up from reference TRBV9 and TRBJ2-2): DSGVTQTPKHLITATGQRVTLRCSPRSGDLSVYWYQQSLDQGLQFLIQYYNGEERAKGNILERFSAQQFPDLHSELNLSSLELGDSALYFCASSPRGRAIGELFFGEGSRLTVL.

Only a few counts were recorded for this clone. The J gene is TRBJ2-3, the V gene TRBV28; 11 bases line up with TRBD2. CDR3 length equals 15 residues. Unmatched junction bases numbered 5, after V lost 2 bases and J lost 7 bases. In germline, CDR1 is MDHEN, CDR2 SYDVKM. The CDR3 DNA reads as TGTGCCAGCAGTTTAAGGGCTAGCGGGAGGAATACGCAGTATTTT. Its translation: CASSLRASGRNTQYF.

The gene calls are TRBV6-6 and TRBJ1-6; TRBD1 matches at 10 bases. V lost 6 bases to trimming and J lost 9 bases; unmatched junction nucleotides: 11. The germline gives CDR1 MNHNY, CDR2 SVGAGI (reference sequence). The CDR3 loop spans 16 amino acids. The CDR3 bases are TGTGCCAGCAGCCAGGGACAGGGGCTAACCGGTTCACCCCTCCACTTT. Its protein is CASSQGQGLTGSPLHF.

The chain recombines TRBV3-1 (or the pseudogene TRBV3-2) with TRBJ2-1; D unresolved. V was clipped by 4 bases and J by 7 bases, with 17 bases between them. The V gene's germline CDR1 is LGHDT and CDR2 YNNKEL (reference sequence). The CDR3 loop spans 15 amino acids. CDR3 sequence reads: CASSLPFNSMNEQFF. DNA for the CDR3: TGTGCCAGCAGCCTCCCATTTAACAGTATGAATGAGCAGTTCTTC.

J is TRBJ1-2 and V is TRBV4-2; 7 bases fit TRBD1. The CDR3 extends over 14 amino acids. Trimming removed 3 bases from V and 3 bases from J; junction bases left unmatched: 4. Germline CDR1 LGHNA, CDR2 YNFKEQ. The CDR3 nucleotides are TGTGCCAGCAGCCATAGAACAGGGGACTATGGCTACACCTTC. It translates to CASSHRTGDYGYTF.

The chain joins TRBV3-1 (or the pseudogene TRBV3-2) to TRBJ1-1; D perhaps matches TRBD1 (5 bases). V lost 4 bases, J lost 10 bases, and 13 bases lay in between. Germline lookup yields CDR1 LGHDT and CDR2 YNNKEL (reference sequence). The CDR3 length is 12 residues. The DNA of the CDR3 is TGTGCCAGCAGCCGCGGACCGGGGGGAGCTTTCTTT. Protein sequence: CASSRGPGGAFF.

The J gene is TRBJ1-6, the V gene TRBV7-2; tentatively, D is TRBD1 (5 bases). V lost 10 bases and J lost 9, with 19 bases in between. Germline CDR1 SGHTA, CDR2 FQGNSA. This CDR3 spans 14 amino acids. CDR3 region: CATAGPGVGSPLHF. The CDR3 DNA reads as TGTGCCACGGCAGGGCCGGGGGTAGGTTCACCCCTCCACTTT.

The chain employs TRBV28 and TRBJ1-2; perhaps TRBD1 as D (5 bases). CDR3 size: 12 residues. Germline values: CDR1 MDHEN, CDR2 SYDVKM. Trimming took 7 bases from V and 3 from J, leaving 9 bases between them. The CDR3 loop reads CASNGHHYGYTF. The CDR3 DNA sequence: TGTGCCAGCAACGGACACCACTATGGCTACACCTTC.

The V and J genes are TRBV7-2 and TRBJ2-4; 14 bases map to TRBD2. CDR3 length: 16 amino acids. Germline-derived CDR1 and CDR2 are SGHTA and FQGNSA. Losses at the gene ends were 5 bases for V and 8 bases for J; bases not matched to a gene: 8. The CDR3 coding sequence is TGTGCCAGCAGCCCCCCGGGACTAGCGGGAGTACACATTCAGTACTTC. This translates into CASSPPGLAGVHIQYF.

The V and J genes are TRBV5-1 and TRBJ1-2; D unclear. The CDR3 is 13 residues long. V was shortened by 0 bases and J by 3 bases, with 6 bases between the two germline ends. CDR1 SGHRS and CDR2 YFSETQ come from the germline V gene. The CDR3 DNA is TGCGCCAGCAGCTTGGACCCAGACTATGGCTACACCTTC. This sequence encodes CASSLDPDYGYTF.